Below are 2 T cell receptor beta chains sequenced from a single sample in a study of cytomegalovirus exposure and HLA in healthy donors. The PCR made use of 60 Vbeta and 13 Jbeta primers. Repertoires were generated with immunoSEQ multiplex PCR, while TCRdb's copy carries only in-frame clones and drops some. The sample yields fewer than 200,000 clones, 84% seen once. Material: PBMCs. The receptors originated from a man in his thirties or forties in good health and CMV-seronegative.

The J gene is TRBJ1-5, the V gene TRBV18; 7 positions match TRBD1. The CDR3 extends over 18 amino acids. The ends lost 2 bases at V and 1 base at J; junction bases unmatched: 11. Germline V gene sequence: CDR1 KGHSH, CDR2 LQKENI. Here the CDR3 reads CASSPEDRLSQSNQPQHF. CDR3 sequence (DNA): TGTGCCAGCTCACCAGAGGACAGGCTCTCACAGAGCAATCAGCCCCAGCATTTT.

V is TRBV7-2 and J is TRBJ1-1; maybe TRBD1 (5 bases). With 1 base removed from V and 11 bases from J, the gap between germline ends came to 20 bases. Germline CDR1 is SGHTA and CDR2 is FQGNSA. The length of the CDR3 is 15 residues. This chain's CDR3 is CASSLVPGTIQDAFF. The DNA of the CDR3 is TGTGCCAGCAGCTTAGTACCCGGGACTATCCAGGACGCTTTCTTT.